The 22 T cell receptor beta chains reported below all come from one sample, sequenced in a study of shared clonotypes between healthy human individuals. It was CD45RO-negative cells, positively selected for CCR7, that made up naive CD8 cells, with terminally differentiated effector memory CD45RA+ cells excluded. The table came from immunoSEQ multiplex PCR; TCRdb's copy has only in-frame clones and leaves some out. The sample includes around 2,000,000 clones, more than 85% seen only once; the top ten take 1.7%. The sequencing input was naive CD8+ T cells from PBMCs. All receptors derive from a man aged 18 to 30 in good health. Some clones in this sample may be carry-over from other donors' samples.

The chain joins TRBV4-1 to TRBJ1-1, with 11 positions matching TRBD1. Germline V gene sequence: CDR1 MGHRA, CDR2 YSYEKL. V gave up 3 bases and J gave up 6 bases; unmatched junction bases: 3. The CDR3 has 14 amino acids. The DNA of the CDR3 is TGCGCCAGCAGCCAGAGGGGACAGGGGGCTGAAGCTTTCTTT. The encoded protein is CASSQRGQGAEAFF.

The J gene is TRBJ2-7, the V gene TRBV9; D perhaps matches TRBD2 (6 bases). The CDR3 is made up of 16 amino acids. The germline V gene has CDR1 SGDLS and CDR2 YYNGEE. V was cut by 4 bases and J by 2 bases, with 19 bases left in between. CDR3 in DNA: TGTGCCAGCAGCCCCGAGGGAGAGCGGGCAACCTACGAGCAGTACTTC. Its protein product is CASSPEGERATYEQYF. Complete variable domain (other parts from reference TRBV9 and TRBJ2-7): DSGVTQTPKHLITATGQRVTLRCSPRSGDLSVYWYQQSLDQGLQFLIQYYNGEERAKGNILERFSAQQFPDLHSELNLSSLELGDSALYFCASSPEGERATYEQYFGPGTRLTVT.

On this clone itself: A read error may account for a junction end that differs from germline. The J gene is TRBJ2-2, the V gene TRBV9; D perhaps matches TRBD1 (5 bases). The CDR3 has 19 residues. CDR1 and CDR2 from the germline V gene are SGDLS and YYNGEE. This chain's CDR3 is CASGVGVKAIGPNTGELFF. The CDR3 DNA reads TGTGCCAGCGGCGTAGGGGTAAAGGCTATTGGACCAAACACCGGGGAGCTGTTTTTT.

The rearrangement uses TRBV28 and TRBJ2-5, with D perhaps being TRBD1 or TRBD2 (5 bases each). The V gene's germline CDR1 is MDHEN and CDR2 SYDVKM. The CDR3 has 13 amino acids. V lost 5 bases to trimming and J lost 2 bases, with 9 bases between them. The CDR3 spells CASSRDAQETQYF. Written as DNA, the CDR3 is TGTGCCAGCAGTAGGGACGCTCAAGAGACCCAGTACTTC.

The chain has TRBV7-2 and TRBJ2-7; D might be TRBD2 (6 bases). Germline CDR1 reads SGHTA; CDR2 reads FQGNSA. The CDR3 runs to 14 residues. Deletions cut 5 bases from V and 4 bases from J, with 15 bases between. The CDR3 loop reads CASSTTTSEYEQYF. CDR3 nucleotide sequence: TGTGCCAGCAGCACCACGACTAGTGAGTACGAGCAGTACTTC. The whole variable domain, remainder taken from reference TRBV7-2 and TRBJ2-7, is GAGVSQSPSNKVTEKGKDVELRCDPISGHTALYWYRQSLGQGLEFLIYFQGNSAPDKSGLPSDRFSAERTGGSVSTLTIQRTQQEDSAVYLCASSTTTSEYEQYFGPGTRLTVT.

V is TRBV18 and J is TRBJ2-1; D remains unclear. V was cut by 3 bases and J by 7 bases, with 19 bases left in between. The CDR3 is made up of 16 amino acids. Germline V CDR1 and CDR2: KGHSH, LQKENI. The CDR3 DNA sequence: TGTGCCAGCTCACCTGAGGACCAAGGGTACGGTAATGAGCAGTTCTTC. Protein sequence: CASSPEDQGYGNEQFF.

This chain connects TRBV7-3 to TRBJ2-2; 7 nucleotides match TRBD1. The CDR3 has 15 residues. J was trimmed by 6 bases and V by 3 bases; bases with no gene match: 7. Germline-derived CDR1 and CDR2 are SGHTA and FQGTGA. CDR3 protein: CASSLPGQNSGELFF. Here the CDR3 DNA reads TGTGCCAGCAGCTTGCCGGGACAGAATTCCGGGGAGCTGTTTTTT.

The chain joins TRBV29-1 to TRBJ1-2; D is unclear. Trimming cost V 0 bases and J 0 bases, with 11 bases left between them. Germline CDR1 and CDR2: SQVTM and ANQGSEA. The CDR3 has 15 residues. The chain's CDR3 is CSVEEVGNANYGYTF. The CDR3 nucleotides are TGCAGCGTTGAAGAGGTTGGTAATGCTAACTATGGCTACACCTTC.

This chain links TRBV7-8 with TRBJ2-7; possibly TRBD1 for D (5 bases). The CDR3 has 13 amino acids. Germline V gene data show CDR1 as SGHVS and CDR2 as FQNEAQ. V was trimmed by 5 bases and J by 2 bases, leaving 10 bases between them. The CDR3 DNA follows: TGTGCCAGCAGCGTCGACAGTCCCTACGAGCAGTACTTC. Translation gives CASSVDSPYEQYF.

The rearrangement uses TRBV6-5 and TRBJ2-7; no clear D gene. V was trimmed by 8 bases and J by 5 bases, leaving 10 bases between them. This CDR3 has 11 amino acids. The V gene's germline CDR1 is MNHEY and CDR2 SVGAGI. As DNA, the CDR3 is TGTGCCAGCGGTGAGCTCCACGAGCAGTACTTC. Amino acid sequence: CASGELHEQYF.

The rearrangement joins TRBV6-5 to TRBJ1-5, with D unresolved. This CDR3 is 14 amino acids long. Germline lookup yields CDR1 MNHEY and CDR2 SVGAGI. Trimming stripped 6 bases from V and 4 bases from J, with 13 bases between. The CDR3 DNA is TGTGCCAGCAGCTCCGAGCAGTATAATCAGCCCCAGCATTTT. Its protein product is CASSSEQYNQPQHF.

This clone was detected once. This chain connects TRBV30 to TRBJ2-1, with unresolved D. Germline values: CDR1 GTSNPN, CDR2 SVGIG (reference sequence). The CDR3 totals 14 residues. V was shortened by 2 bases and J by 11 bases, with 19 bases between the two germline ends. For the CDR3, the DNA is TGTGCCTGGAGTTCGGGCCCCCGACAACAAAAGCAGTTCTTC. Encoded protein: CAWSSGPRQQKQFF.

This clone occurred once. At the DNA level, this CDR3 is encoded by other sequences in the same sample as well. This chain links TRBV19 with TRBJ1-1; no clear D gene. This CDR3 comprises 11 residues. The V gene lost 5 bases and the J gene lost 5 bases, with 6 bases spanning the gap. Germline V lookup: CDR1 LNHDA, CDR2 SQIVND (reference sequence). DNA for the CDR3: TGTGCCAGTAGTGCCGGGACTGAAGCTTTCTTT. As protein: CASSAGTEAFF.

V gene TRBV5-8 combines with J gene TRBJ2-7, with 12 bases lining up with TRBD1. V shed 3 bases, J shed 5 bases, and the junction held 9 bases outside the gene matches. The germline CDR1 and CDR2 sequences are SGHTS and YDEGEE. The CDR3 covers 16 residues. The CDR3, as DNA: TGTGCCAGCAGCTGGGGACAGGGGGCGATCCCGCACGAGCAGTACTTC. Protein product: CASSWGQGAIPHEQYF.

This rearrangement joins TRBV6-5 to TRBJ1-5, with 9 bases fitting TRBD1. Trimming cost V 6 bases and J 7 bases; bases outside gene matches: 4. Germline V CDR1 and CDR2: MNHEY, SVGAGI. The CDR3 is 13 amino acids. The CDR3, as DNA: TGTGCCAGCAGCACGACAGGGGGACAGCCCCAGCATTTT. Protein sequence: CASSTTGGQPQHF.

CDR3 protein: CASSSRDRGLYEQYF. CDR3 in DNA: TGTGCCAGCAGCTCCCGGGACAGGGGGCTTTACGAGCAGTACTTC. V and J are TRBV7-8 and TRBJ2-7; 12 bases align to TRBD1. Trimming took 4 bases from V and 4 from J; bases not matched to a gene: 5. The CDR3 has 15 amino acids. Germline values: CDR1 SGHVS, CDR2 FQNEAQ.

The rearrangement links TRBV5-4 to TRBJ2-7; D not certain. The CDR3 contains 13 residues. V was cut by 0 bases and J by 5 bases, with 9 bases left in between. Germline V gene lookup returns CDR1 SGHNT and CDR2 YYREEE (reference sequence). This chain's CDR3 is CASSLELSNEQYF. Here the CDR3 DNA reads TGTGCCAGCAGCTTGGAGCTCAGCAACGAGCAGTACTTC.

The V gene is TRBV27, the J gene TRBJ1-1, with a weak D call TRBD1 (5 bases). V was trimmed by 6 bases and J by 4 bases, leaving 12 bases between them. CDR3 length: 13 amino acids. Per germline, CDR1 MNHEY and CDR2 SMNVEV (reference sequence). The CDR3 coding sequence is TGTGCCAGCAGGCAGGGTCTCTCCACTGAAGCTTTCTTT. This gives the protein CASRQGLSTEAFF.

This clone is a singleton in its sample. J is TRBJ2-2 and V is TRBV19; D is ambiguous. Germline V gene data show CDR1 as LNHDA and CDR2 as SQIVND (reference sequence). V lost 8 bases and J 4 bases, leaving 20 bases between the germline ends. The CDR3 extends over 16 amino acids. The CDR3 here is CASDLGATDLTGELFF. The CDR3 nucleotides are TGTGCCAGTGATTTGGGCGCAACAGACCTCACCGGGGAGCTGTTTTTT.

The chain is built from TRBV5-6 and TRBJ1-4, with TRBD1 matching over 9 bases. This CDR3 is built from 15 residues. Unmatched junction bases numbered 8, after V lost 4 bases and J lost 7 bases. Germline loops: CDR1 SGHDT, CDR2 YYEEEE. The CDR3 protein is CASSTMTGGGEKLFF. DNA for the CDR3: TGTGCCAGCAGCACCATGACAGGGGGAGGTGAAAAACTGTTTTTT. The full variable domain, with the rest looked up from reference TRBV5-6 and TRBJ1-4, is DAGVTQSPTHLIKTRGQQVTLRCSPKSGHDTVSWYQQALGQGPQFIFQYYEEEERQRGNFPDRFSGHQFPNYSSELNVNALLLGDSALYLCASSTMTGGGEKLFFGSGTQLSVL.

Turning to this clone: Other DNA sequences in the same sample also yield this CDR3. V usage is TRBV29-1 and J usage is TRBJ2-5; D not resolved. Germline V gives CDR1 SQVTM, CDR2 ANQGSEA. Trimming removed 4 bases at V and 7 bases at J, with 1 base between. This CDR3 region has 8 residues. CDR3 region: CSVGTQYF. CDR3 nucleotide sequence: TGCAGCGTTGGGACCCAGTACTTC.

This chain links TRBV18 with TRBJ1-5; D is uncertain. The V gene's germline CDR1 is KGHSH and CDR2 LQKENI. This CDR3 comprises 14 residues. The germline V and J ends were trimmed by 3 bases and 1 base, with 7 bases remaining between them. DNA of the CDR3: TGTGCCAGCTCACCCTCAGAGAGCAATCAGCCCCAGCATTTT. The encoded protein is CASSPSESNQPQHF. Combining the CDR3 with reference TRBV18 and TRBJ1-5 gives the whole variable domain NAGVMQNPRHLVRRRGQEARLRCSPMKGHSHVYWYRQLPEEGLKFMVYLQKENIIDESGMPKERFSAEFPKEGPSILRIQQVVRGDSAAYFCASSPSESNQPQHFGDGTRLSIL.